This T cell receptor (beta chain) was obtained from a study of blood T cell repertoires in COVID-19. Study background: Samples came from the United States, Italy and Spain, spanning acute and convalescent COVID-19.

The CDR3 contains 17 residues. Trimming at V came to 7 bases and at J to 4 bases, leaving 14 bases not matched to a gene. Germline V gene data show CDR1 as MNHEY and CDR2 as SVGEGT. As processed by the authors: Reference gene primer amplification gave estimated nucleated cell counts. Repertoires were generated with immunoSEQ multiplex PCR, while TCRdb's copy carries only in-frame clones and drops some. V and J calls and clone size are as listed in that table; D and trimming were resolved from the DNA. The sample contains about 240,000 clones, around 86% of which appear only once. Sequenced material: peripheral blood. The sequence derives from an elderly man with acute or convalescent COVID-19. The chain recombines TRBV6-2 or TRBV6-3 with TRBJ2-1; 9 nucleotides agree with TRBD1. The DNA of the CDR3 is TGTGCCAGCATCCCCGCCCTCCGGGACAGGGTTTACAATGAGCAGTTCTTC. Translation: CASIPALRDRVYNEQFF.